The clone carrying this TCR beta chain was counted between two and nine times. As yet, its antigen is unknown. There were TCR beta CDR3 regions amplified from RNA transcripts. Researchers ran a first-round RT-PCR on the TCR CDR3 using the HTBI primer set. TCRdb re-called the multiplex PCR reads through MiXCR, storing one row per CDR3 protein. The table includes approximately 400,000 distinct CDR3 sequences, around 14% detected once. The blood sample predates any ophthalmopathy symptoms, coming from first hyperthyroidism diagnosis. These data are taken from a study of T cells in Graves' hyperthyroidism and ophthalmopathy. Study-level findings and limits: Stable hyperthyroidism and ophthalmopathy were separated using 13 V-J signatures. Most clonotypes expanded in thyroid above 0.001 were likewise present in blood.

CDR1 and CDR2 (germline): LGHDT, YNNKEL (reference sequence). V was trimmed by 3 bases and J by 2 bases, leaving 4 bases between them. There are 12 residues in the CDR3. Material for sequencing was blood. This TCR came from a woman aged 18-29 years with Graves' hyperthyroidism that later progressed to Graves' ophthalmopathy. The V and J genes are TRBV3-1 and TRBJ1-2; D gene unclear. CDR3 protein: CASSQKNYGYTF. CDR3 in DNA: TGTGCCAGCAGCCAGAAGAACTATGGCTACACCTTC.